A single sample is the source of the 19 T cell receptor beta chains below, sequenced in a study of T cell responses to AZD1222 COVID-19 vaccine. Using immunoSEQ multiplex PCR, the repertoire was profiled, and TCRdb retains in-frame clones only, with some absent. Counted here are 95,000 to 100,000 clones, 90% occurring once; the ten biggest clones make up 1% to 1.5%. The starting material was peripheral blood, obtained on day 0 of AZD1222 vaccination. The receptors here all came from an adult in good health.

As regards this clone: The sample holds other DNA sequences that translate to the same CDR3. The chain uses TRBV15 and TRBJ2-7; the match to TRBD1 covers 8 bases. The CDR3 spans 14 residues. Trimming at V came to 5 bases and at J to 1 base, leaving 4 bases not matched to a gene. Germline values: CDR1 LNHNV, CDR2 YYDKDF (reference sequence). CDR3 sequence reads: CATSRTGLSYEQYF. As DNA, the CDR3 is TGTGCCACCAGCCGGACAGGGTTATCCTACGAGCAGTACTTC.

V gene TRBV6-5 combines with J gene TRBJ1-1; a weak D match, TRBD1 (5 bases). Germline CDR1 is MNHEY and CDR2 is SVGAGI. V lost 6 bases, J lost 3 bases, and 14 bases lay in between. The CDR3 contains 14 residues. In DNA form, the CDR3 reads TGTGCCAGCAGCCACGCCCGGGGGGACACTGAAGCTTTCTTT. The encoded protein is CASSHARGDTEAFF.

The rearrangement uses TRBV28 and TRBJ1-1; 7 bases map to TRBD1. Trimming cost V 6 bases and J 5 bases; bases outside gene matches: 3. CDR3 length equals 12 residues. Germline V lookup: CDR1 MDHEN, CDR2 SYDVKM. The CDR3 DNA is TGTGCCAGCAGGTCAGGGGGGACTGAAGCTTTCTTT. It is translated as CASRSGGTEAFF.

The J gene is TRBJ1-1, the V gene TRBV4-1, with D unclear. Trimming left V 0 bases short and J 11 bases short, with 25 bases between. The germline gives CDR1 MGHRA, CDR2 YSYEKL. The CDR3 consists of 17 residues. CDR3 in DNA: TGCGCCAGCAGCCAAGAACTAACAGCGTGGCTCGGCGGGGTTGCTTTCTTT. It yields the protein CASSQELTAWLGGVAFF.

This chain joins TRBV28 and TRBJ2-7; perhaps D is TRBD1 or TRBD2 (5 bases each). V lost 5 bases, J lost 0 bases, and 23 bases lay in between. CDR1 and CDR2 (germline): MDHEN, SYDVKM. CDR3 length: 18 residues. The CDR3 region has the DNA TGTGCCAGCAGTCTTCTTCTGGTGTTAGGGACCAGCTCCTACGAGCAGTACTTC. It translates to CASSLLLVLGTSSYEQYF.

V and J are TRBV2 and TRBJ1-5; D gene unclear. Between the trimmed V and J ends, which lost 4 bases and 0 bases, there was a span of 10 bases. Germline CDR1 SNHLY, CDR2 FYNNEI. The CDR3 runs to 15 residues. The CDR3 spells CASSAEQYSNQPQHF. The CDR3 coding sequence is TGTGCCAGCAGTGCGGAACAGTATAGCAATCAGCCCCAGCATTTT.

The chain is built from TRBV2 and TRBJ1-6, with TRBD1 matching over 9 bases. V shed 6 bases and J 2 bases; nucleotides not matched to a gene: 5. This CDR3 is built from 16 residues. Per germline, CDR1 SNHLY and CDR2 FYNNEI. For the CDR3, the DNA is TGTGCCAGCAGGGGACAGGGAGTGACCTATAATTCACCCCTCCACTTT. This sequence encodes CASRGQGVTYNSPLHF.

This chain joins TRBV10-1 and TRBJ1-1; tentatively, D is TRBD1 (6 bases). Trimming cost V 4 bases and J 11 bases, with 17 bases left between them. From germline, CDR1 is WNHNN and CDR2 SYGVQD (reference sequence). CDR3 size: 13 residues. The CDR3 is CASSVGGLRTAFF. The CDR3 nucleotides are TGCGCCAGCAGTGTTGGGGGGCTAAGGACGGCTTTCTTT.

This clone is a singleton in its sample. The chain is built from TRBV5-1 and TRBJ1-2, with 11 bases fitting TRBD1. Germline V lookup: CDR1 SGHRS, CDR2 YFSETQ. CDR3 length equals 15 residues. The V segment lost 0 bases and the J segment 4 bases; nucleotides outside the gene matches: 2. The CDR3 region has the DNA TGCGCCAGCAGCTTGGGGACAGGGGGCGGCTATGGCTACACCTTC. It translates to CASSLGTGGGYGYTF.

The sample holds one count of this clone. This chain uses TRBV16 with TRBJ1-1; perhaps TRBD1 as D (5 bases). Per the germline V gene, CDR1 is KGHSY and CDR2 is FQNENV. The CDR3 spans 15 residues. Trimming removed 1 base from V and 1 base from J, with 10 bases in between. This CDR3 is CASSQLQGENTEAFF. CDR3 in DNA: TGTGCCAGCAGCCAATTGCAGGGCGAGAACACTGAAGCTTTCTTT.

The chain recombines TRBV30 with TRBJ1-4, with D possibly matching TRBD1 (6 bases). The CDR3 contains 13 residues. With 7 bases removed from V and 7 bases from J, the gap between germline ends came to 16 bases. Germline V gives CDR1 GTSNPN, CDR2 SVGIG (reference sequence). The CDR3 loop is CAYNRATGEKLFF. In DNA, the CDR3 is TGTGCCTACAACAGGGCTACAGGTGAAAAACTGTTTTTT.

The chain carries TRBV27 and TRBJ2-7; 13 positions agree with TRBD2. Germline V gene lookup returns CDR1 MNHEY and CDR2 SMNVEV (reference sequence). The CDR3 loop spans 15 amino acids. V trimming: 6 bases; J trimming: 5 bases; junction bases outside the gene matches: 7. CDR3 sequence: CASSSGTSGVDEQYF. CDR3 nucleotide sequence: TGTGCCAGCAGCTCAGGGACTAGCGGGGTTGACGAGCAGTACTTC.

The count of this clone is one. The CDR3 protein is CASSTSGQFSSYNSPLHF. CDR3 coding DNA: TGTGCCAGTAGTACATCGGGACAGTTTTCCTCCTATAATTCACCCCTCCACTTT. V usage is TRBV19 and J usage is TRBJ1-6; the match to TRBD1 covers 7 bases. This CDR3 comprises 18 residues. Germline V gene lookup returns CDR1 LNHDA and CDR2 SQIVND (reference sequence). V dropped 4 bases and J dropped 0; count of bases not matched to a gene: 9.

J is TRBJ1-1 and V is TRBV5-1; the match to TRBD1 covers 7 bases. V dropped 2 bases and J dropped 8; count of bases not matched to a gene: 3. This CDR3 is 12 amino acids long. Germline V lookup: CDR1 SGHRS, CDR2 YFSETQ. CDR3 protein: CASSFQGGEAFF. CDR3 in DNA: TGCGCCAGCAGCTTTCAAGGGGGCGAAGCTTTCTTT.

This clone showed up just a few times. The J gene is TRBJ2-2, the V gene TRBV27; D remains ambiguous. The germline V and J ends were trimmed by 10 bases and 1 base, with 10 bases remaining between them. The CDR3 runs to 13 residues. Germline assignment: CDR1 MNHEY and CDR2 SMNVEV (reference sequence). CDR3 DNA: TGTGCCACCAACCGGCAGAACACCGGGGAGCTGTTTTTT. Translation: CATNRQNTGELFF.

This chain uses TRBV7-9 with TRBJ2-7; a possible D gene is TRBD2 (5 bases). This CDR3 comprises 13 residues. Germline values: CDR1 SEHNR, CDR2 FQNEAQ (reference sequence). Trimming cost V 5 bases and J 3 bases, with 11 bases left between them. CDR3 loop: CASSPGVNYEQYF. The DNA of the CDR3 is TGTGCCAGCAGCCCCGGGGTCAACTACGAGCAGTACTTC.

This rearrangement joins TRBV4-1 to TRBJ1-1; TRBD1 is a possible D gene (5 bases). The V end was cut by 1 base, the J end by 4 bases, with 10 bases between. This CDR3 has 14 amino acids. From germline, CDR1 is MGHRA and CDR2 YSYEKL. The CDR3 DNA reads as TGCGCCAGCAGCCAAGTTCAGGGTAGCACTGAAGCTTTCTTT. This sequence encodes CASSQVQGSTEAFF.

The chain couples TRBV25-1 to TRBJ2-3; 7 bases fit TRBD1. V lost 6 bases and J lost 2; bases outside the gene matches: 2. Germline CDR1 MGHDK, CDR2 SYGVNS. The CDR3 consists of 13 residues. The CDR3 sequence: CASRTGPTDTQYF. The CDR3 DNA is TGTGCCAGCAGGACAGGGCCCACAGATACGCAGTATTTT. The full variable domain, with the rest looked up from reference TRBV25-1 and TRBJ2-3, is EADIYQTPRYLVIGTGKKITLECSQTMGHDKMYWYQQDPGMELHLIHYSYGVNSTEKGDLSSESTVSRIRTEHFPLTLESARPSHTSQYLCASRTGPTDTQYFGPGTRLTVL.

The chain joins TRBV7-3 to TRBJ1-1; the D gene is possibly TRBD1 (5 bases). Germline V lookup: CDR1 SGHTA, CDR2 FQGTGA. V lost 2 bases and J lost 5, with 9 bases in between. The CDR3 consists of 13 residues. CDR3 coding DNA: TGTGCCAGCAGCTTAGGATGGGGGACTGAAGCTTTCTTT. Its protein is CASSLGWGTEAFF.